This T cell receptor beta chain was obtained from a study of metastatic and nonmetastatic thyroid tumors. Until they underwent thyroid surgery, no patient had received any treatment. With MiXCR, TCRdb called clones anew from the PCR reads. The sample gives under 35,000 clones, around 25% of which show up once; approximately 14% is in the top ten. This TCR derives from a female donor with papillary thyroid cancer or a benign thyroid nodule (not recorded which). Some clones in this sample may be carry-over from other donors' samples. The material sequenced was blood.

The CDR3: CASSSQTFELAGVHEQFF. CDR3 coding DNA: TGTGCCAGCAGTTCCCAAACGTTCGAACTAGCCGGGGTCCATGAGCAGTTCTTC. The rearrangement links TRBV6-2 or TRBV6-3 to TRBJ2-1, with D possibly being TRBD2 (6 bases). The CDR3 is 18 amino acids. V gave up 4 bases and J gave up 8 bases, with 27 bases separating them. Germline V gene lookup returns CDR1 MNHEY and CDR2 SVGEGT.